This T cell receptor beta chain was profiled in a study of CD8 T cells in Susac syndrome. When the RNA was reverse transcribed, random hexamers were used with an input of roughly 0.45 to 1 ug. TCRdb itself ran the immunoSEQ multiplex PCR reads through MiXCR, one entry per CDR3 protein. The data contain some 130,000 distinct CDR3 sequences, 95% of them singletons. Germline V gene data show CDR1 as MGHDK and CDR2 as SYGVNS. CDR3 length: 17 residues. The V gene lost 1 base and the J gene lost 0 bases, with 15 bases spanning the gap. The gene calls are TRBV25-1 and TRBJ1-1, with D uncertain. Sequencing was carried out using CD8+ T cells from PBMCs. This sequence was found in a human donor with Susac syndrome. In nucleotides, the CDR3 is TGTGCCAGCAGTGAATGGGGAGGTTTAGACATGAACACTGAAGCTTTCTTT. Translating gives CASSEWGGLDMNTEAFF.